The entry that follows covers one TCR beta chain sequence. Antigen unknown. CDR1 is SGHRS and CDR2 is YFSETQ in the germline V gene. This CDR3 comprises 12 residues. V lost 1 base and J 6 bases, leaving 6 bases between the germline ends. This sample is drawn from a study of T-cell memory formation after mild COVID-19. General observations from the study: Contracting clones, day 15 to 85, had balanced CD4/CD8, and later expanders favored CD4+.

From 5'RACE with constant-segment primers came TCR alpha and TCR beta cDNA libraries that carried sample barcodes and UMIs. TCRdb re-analysed the 5' RACE reads in MiXCR, keeping a single row per CDR3 protein. The table has about 160,000 distinct CDR3 sequences, 31% seen once. Sequenced material: PBMCs or a T cell subset sorted from them (not recorded which). The chain employs TRBV5-1 and TRBJ2-3, with D hard to call. This TCR was recovered from an adult woman who had mild COVID-19 (a few samples of this study predate the infection). Cell type and time point are not known. The CDR3 nucleotides read TGCGCCAGCAGCTTGAACGAGGATACGCAGTATTTT. Translating it yields CASSLNEDTQYF.